Reported below is one TCR beta chain. Its antigen target is currently unknown. No base-level quality is on record; no much larger clone is a single base apart. The germline V and J ends show losses of 6 bases and 4 bases respectively, and no gene match explains 12 bases of the junction. From its cysteine to its phenylalanine, the CDR3 spans 16 amino acids. Only the CDR3 region is kept as DNA, spanning 48 bases read in frame from base 1. CDR1 and CDR2 are drawn from the germline V gene (reference sequence): LNHDA, SQIVND. This sample was included in a study of T cell responses to AZD1222 COVID-19 vaccine (dated by TCRdb to about 2021). For the study in its entirety: Because spike-specific TCR depth and breadth did not differ between the two schedules, AZD1222 recipients who got a second dose at roughly 4 weeks were pooled with those who got a second dose at roughly 12 weeks. Enrollment into the trials was organized by age into subgroups of 18-55, 56-69 and 70-plus years, and those subgroups contained roughly 150, 30 and 60 TCR-sequenced participants, respectively. A total of 230 to 250 trial participants underwent TCR sequencing, of whom some 210 received two doses of AZD1222 and about 25 received two doses of the MenACWY control vaccine.

The time point label here, explained by the study, means: baseline before first vaccination. The vaccinee samples were drawn from two UK trials, COV001 and COV002, one of which was a single-blind randomized controlled phase 2/3 trial testing AZD1222 (ChAdOx1 nCoV-19) in healthy adults. Trial participant PBMC samples were collected at day 0 and day 28 after the second dose for TCRbeta chain sequencing. The CDR3 regions of human TCRbeta chains were analyzed by immunosequencing. For the original study's pipeline: Repertoire TCRs were checked for matches against a reference library of SARS-CoV-2-specific TCRs that had been generated using the MIRA antigen-specificity platform. Breadth was defined as the fraction of unique TCRs that were SARS-CoV-2-associated, and depth was defined as the fraction of total T cells that were SARS-CoV-2-associated. Using the MIRA data, every spike-specific TCR was mapped to the spike region that the TCR reacted to and assigned to either a CD4 or a CD8 class. Log10-transformed breadth and depth values were compared by one-way ANOVA with Sidak's multiple comparisons tests. The table comes from immuneACCESS by way of TCRdb, which keeps in-frame sequences with V and J called. Part of the clones is missing from these tables; in studies checked, under half for an unresolved V gene and the rest for unknown reasons. The V and J calls and clone size are taken from that table; D and trimming were inferred from the DNA. This sample gives roughly 120,000 clones in total; 75% to 95% of them show up just once. The ten largest clones add up to around 2.8% of the sample.

What the work shows at the level of the full study, not this receptor alone: Vaccine-associated CD4 TCRs spanned the whole spike protein, with dominant responses in regions 160-218 and 743-854. The 56-69-year group was small, and its depth increase did not reach significance, likely because of low power. Participants were mostly white British and included more females than males, and it was suggested by the authors that clonal diversity may have been underestimated. Conclusions about previously exposed vaccinees were limited because only six AZD1222 recipients were SARS-CoV-2 seropositive at baseline. Reportedly, close to half of the unique spike-specific TCRs recognized epitopes lying outside the regions that are mutated in the B.1.351 and B.1.1.7 variants. A significant rise in spike-specific TCR breadth and depth was observed after two AZD1222 doses relative to day 0 and relative to MenACWY recipients. No day 14 peak-response samples were available, so repertoires were characterized only after the peak T cell response.

Sample: peripheral blood, taken on day 0 of AZD1222 vaccination. This TCR was recovered from an adult in good health. This chain is built from TRBV19 and TRBJ2-5, and 9 junctional nucleotides match TRBD1. The DNA reads as follows: TGTGCCAGTAGCCTTTACAGGGGGCGCAGGGGAGAGACCCAGTACTTC. It translates to CASSLYRGRRGETQYF.